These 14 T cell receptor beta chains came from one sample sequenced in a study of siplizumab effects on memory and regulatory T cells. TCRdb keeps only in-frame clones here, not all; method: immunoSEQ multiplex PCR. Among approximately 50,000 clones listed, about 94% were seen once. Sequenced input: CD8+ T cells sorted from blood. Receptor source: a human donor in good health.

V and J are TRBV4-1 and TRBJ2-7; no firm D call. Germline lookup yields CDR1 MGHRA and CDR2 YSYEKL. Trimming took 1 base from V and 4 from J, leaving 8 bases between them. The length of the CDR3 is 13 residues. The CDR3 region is CASSQVVGYEQYF. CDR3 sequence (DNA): TGCGCCAGCAGCCAAGTTGTAGGGTACGAGCAGTACTTC.

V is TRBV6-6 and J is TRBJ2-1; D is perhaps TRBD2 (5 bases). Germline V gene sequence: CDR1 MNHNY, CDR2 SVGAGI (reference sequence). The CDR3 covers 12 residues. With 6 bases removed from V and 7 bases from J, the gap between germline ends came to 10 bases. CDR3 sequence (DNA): TGTGCCAGCAGCGGACTTCAAAATGAGCAGTTCTTC. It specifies CASSGLQNEQFF.

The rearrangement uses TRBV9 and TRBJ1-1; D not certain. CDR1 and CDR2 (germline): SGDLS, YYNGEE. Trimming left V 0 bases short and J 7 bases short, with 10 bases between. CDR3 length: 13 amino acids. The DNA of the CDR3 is TGTGCCAGCAGCGTAGGTAACAGATTTGAAGCTTTCTTT. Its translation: CASSVGNRFEAFF.

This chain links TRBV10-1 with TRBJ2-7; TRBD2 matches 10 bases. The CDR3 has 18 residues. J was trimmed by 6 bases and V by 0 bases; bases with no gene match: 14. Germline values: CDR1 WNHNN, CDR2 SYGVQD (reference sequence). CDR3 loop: CASSESRASGSDGSEQYF. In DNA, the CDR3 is TGCGCCAGCAGTGAGTCTCGGGCTAGCGGGAGTGACGGGAGCGAGCAGTACTTC.

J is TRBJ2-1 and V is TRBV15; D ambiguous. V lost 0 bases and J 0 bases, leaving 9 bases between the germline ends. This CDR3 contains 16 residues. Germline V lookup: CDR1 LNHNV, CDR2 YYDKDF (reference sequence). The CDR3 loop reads CATSREIQSSYNEQFF. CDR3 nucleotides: TGTGCCACCAGCAGAGAGATCCAAAGCTCCTACAATGAGCAGTTCTTC.

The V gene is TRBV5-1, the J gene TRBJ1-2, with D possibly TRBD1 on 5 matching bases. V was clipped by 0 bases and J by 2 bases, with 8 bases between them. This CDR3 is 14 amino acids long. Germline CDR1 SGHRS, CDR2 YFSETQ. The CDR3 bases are TGCGCCAGCAGCTTGGCGGGGGGGAACTATGGCTACACCTTC. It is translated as CASSLAGGNYGYTF.

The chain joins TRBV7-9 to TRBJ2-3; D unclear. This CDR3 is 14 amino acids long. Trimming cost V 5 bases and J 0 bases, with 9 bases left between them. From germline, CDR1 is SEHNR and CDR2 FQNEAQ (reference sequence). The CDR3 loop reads CASSAPWSTDTQYF. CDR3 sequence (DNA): TGTGCCAGCAGCGCTCCGTGGAGCACAGATACGCAGTATTTT.

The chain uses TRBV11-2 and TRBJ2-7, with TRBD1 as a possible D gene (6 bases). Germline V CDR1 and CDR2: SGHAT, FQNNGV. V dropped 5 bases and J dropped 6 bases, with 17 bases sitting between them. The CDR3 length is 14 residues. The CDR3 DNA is TGTGCCAGCAGCCGAGGGGGTAACCGGGGCGAGCAGTACTTC. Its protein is CASSRGGNRGEQYF.

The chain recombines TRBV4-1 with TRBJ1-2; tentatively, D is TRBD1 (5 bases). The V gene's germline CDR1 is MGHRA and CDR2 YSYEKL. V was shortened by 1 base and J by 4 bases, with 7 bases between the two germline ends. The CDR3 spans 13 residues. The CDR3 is CASSQVGVYGYTF. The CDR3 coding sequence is TGCGCCAGCAGCCAAGTGGGGGTCTATGGCTACACCTTC.

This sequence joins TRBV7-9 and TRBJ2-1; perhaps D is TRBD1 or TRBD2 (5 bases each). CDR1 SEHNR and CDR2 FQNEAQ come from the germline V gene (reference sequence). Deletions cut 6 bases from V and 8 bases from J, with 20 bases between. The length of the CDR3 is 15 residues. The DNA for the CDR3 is TGTGCCAGCAGACTCCGGGACGCCCCCTTGGATGAGCAGTTCTTC. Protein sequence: CASRLRDAPLDEQFF.

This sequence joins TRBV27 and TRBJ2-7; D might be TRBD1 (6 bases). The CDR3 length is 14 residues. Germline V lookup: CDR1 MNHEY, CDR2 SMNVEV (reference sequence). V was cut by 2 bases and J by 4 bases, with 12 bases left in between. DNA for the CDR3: TGTGCCAGCAGTTTAAGGGGGTGGGGTTACGAGCAGTACTTC. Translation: CASSLRGWGYEQYF.

CDR3 sequence: CASSEIGQMNEQFF. CDR3 coding DNA: TGCGCCAGCAGTGAGATCGGGCAGATGAATGAGCAGTTCTTC. The chain joins TRBV10-1 to TRBJ2-1; D ambiguous. The germline V gene encodes CDR1 WNHNN and CDR2 SYGVQD (reference sequence). This CDR3 comprises 14 residues. Deletions cut 2 bases from V and 7 bases from J, with 12 bases between.

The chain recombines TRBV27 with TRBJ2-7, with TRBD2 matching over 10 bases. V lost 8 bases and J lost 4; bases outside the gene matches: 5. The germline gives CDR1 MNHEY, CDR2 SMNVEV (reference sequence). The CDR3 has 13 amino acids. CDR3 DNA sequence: TGTGCCAGCTCCGCTAGCGGGAGTTACGAGCAGTACTTC. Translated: CASSASGSYEQYF.

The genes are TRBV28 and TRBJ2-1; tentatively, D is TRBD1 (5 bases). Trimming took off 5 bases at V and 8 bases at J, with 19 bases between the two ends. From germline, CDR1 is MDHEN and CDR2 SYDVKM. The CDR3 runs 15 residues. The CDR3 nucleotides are TGTGCCAGCAGTCTCGACCGGGCAGGCAGGGATGAGCAGTTCTTC. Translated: CASSLDRAGRDEQFF.